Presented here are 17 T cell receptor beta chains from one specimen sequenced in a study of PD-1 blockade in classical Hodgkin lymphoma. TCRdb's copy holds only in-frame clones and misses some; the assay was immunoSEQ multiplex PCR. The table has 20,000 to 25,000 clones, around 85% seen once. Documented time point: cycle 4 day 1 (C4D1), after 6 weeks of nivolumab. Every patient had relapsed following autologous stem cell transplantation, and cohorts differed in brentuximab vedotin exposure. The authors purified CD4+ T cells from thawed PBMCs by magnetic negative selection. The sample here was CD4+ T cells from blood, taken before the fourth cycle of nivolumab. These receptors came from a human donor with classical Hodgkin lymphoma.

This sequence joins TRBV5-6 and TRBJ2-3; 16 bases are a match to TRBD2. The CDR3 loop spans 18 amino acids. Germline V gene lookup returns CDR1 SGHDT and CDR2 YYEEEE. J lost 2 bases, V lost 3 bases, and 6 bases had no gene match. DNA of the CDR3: TGTGCCAGCAGCTGGGGACTAGCGGGGGGGCAACTCACAGATACGCAGTATTTT. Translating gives CASSWGLAGGQLTDTQYF.

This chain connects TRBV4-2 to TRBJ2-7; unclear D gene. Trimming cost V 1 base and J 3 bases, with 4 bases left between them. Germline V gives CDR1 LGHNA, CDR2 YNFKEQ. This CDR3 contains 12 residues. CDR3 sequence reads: CASSQVDYEQYF. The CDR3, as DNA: TGTGCCAGCAGCCAAGTAGACTACGAGCAGTACTTC.

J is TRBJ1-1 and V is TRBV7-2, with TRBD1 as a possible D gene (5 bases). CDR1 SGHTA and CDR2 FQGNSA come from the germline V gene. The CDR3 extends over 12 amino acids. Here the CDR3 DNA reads TGTGACCGGGGCGGGGAGAACACTGAAGCTTTCTTT. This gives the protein CDRGGENTEAFF.

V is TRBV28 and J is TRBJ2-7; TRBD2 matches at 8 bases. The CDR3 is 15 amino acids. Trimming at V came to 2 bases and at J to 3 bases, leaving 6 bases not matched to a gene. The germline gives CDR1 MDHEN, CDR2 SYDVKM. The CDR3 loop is CASSLAGGFGYEQYF. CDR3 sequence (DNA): TGTGCCAGCAGTTTAGCGGGGGGCTTCGGCTACGAGCAGTACTTC.

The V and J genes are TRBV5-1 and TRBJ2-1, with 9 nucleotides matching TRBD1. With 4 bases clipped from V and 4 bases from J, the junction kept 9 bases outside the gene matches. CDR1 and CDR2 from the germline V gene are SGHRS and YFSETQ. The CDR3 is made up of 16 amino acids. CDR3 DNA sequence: TGCGCCAGCAGCGCCCCGGACAGGGGCCAATACAATGAGCAGTTCTTC. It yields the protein CASSAPDRGQYNEQFF. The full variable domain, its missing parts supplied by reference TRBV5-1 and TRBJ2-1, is KAGVTQTPRYLIKTRGQQVTLSCSPISGHRSVSWYQQTPGQGLQFLFEYFSETQRNKGNFPGRFSGRQFSNSRSEMNVSTLELGDSALYLCASSAPDRGQYNEQFFGPGTRLTVL.

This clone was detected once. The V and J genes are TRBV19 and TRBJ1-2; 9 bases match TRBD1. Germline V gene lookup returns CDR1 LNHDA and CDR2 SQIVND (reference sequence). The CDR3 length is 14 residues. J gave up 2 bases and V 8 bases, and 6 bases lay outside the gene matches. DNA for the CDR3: TGTGCCAGTCATCTTGGACAGGGGAACTATGGCTACACCTTC. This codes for CASHLGQGNYGYTF.

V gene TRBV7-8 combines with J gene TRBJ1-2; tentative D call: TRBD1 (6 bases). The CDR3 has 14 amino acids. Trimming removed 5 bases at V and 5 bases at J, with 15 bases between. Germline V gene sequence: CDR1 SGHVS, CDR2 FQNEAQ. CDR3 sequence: CASSLDRTVYGYTF. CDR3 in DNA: TGTGCCAGCAGCCTAGACCGGACAGTTTATGGCTACACCTTC.

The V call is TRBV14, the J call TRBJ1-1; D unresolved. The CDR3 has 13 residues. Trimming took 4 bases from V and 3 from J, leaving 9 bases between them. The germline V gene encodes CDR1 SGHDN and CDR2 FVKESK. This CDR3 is CASSLQGDTEAFF. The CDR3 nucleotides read TGTGCCAGCAGCCTACAAGGAGACACTGAAGCTTTCTTT. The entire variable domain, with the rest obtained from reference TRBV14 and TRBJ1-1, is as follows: EAGVTQFPSHSVIEKGQTVTLRCDPISGHDNLYWYRRVMGKEIKFLLHFVKESKQDESGMPNNRFLAERTGGTYSTLKVQPAELEDSGVYFCASSLQGDTEAFFGQGTRLTVV.

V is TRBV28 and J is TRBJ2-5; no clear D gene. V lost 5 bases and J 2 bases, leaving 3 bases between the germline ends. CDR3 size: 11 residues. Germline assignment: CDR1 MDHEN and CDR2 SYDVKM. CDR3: CASSRQETQYF. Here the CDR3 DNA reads TGTGCCAGCAGTAGACAAGAGACCCAGTACTTC.

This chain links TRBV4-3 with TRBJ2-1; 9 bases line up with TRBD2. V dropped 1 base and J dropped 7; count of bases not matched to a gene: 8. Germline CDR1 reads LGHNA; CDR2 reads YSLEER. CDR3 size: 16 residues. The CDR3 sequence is CASSQALAGGLNEQFF. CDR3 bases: TGCGCCAGCAGCCAAGCACTGGCGGGGGGGCTAAATGAGCAGTTCTTC.

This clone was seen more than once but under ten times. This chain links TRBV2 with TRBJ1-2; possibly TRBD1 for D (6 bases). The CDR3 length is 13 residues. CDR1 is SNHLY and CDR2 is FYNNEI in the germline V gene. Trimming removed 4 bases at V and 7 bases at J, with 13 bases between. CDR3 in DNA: TGTGCCAGCAGTGTCCGGGGGCGGGGTGGCTACACCTTC. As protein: CASSVRGRGGYTF.

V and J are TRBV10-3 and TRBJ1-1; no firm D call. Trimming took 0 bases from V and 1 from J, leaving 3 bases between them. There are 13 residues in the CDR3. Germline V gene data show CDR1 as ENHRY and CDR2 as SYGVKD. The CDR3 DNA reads TGTGCCATCAGTGAGTCTGCGAACACTGAAGCTTTCTTT. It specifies CAISESANTEAFF.

Here the CDR3 DNA reads TGTGCCAGCAGACGTACCGGGGGGGGCAGGGAAGAGACCCAGTACTTC. Translation gives CASRRTGGGREETQYF. J is TRBJ2-5 and V is TRBV2, with TRBD2 matching over 8 bases. The CDR3 spans 16 residues. Germline lookup yields CDR1 SNHLY and CDR2 FYNNEI. The ends lost 6 bases at V and 3 bases at J; junction bases unmatched: 12.

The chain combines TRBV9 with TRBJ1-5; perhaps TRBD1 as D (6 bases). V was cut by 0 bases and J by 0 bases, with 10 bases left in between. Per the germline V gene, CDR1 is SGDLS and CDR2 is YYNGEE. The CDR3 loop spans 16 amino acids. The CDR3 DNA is TGTGCCAGCAGCGTAGGCACAGGGTCTAGCAATCAGCCCCAGCATTTT. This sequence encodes CASSVGTGSSNQPQHF.

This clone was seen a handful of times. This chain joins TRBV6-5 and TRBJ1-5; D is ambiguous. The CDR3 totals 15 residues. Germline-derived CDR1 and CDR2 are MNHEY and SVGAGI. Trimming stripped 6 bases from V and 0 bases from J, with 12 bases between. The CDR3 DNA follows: TGTGCCAGCAGCCCCGACTCCTATAGCAATCAGCCCCAGCATTTT. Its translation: CASSPDSYSNQPQHF.

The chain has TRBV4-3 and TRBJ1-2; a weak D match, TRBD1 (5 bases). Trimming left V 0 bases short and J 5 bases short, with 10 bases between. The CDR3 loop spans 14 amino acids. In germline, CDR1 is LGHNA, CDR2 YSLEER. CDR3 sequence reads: CASSQEFAGYGYTF. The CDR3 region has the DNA TGCGCCAGCAGCCAAGAATTCGCAGGGTATGGCTACACCTTC.

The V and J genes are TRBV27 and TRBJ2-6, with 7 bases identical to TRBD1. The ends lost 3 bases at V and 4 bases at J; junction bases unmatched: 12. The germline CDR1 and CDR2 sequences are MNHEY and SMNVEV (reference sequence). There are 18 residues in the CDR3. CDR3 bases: TGTGCCAGCAGTTTGGGGACAGACCCCATTAGAGGGGCCAACGTCCTGACTTTC. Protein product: CASSLGTDPIRGANVLTF.